This T cell receptor (beta chain) was profiled in a study of CXCR3-negative and CXCR3-positive naive CD8 T cells (dated 2019 in TCRdb). Some background on the complete study: In total, 110 million to 150 million TRB reads were obtained, corresponding to roughly 1.5 +/- 0.3 million reads per library. Naive subsets from 5 or 6 donors and memory cells from 3 donors were included in the TRBV-TRBJ cluster analysis. Data from ten to twelve donors, pooled across two independent experiments, went into the diversity and physicochemical repertoire analyses. What the authors observed across the whole study: Similar TRBV-TRBJ usage was shown by naive CXCR3-negative and CXCR3-positive cells from the same donor, whereas distinct patterns were shown by memory cells. Comparably high repertoire diversity was found in both naive subsets, whereas much lower repertoire diversity was found in memory CD8+ T cells. TRB CDR3s from CXCR3-positive naive cells showed higher hydrophobicity (lower Kidera factor 4), lower energy, and higher strength and volume indices than CXCR3-negative naive cells. Because surface CD5, which is linked to self-reactivity in mice, was comparable between the naive subsets, TCR interaction strength was also inferred from TRB CDR3 physicochemical properties. Freshly isolated PBMCs were used for most assays because CXCR3 expression went down partially after cryopreservation.

CDR1 and CDR2, per the germline V gene, are MDHEN and SYDVKM. Counted from cysteine to phenylalanine, this CDR3 has 14 amino acids. No DNA appears here. About this clonotype itself: Its target antigen remains unknown.

These reads were obtained on a NextSeq 550. The Human TCR Profiling Kit (MiLaboratory) was used to make UMI-labeled 5' RACE TRB cDNA libraries. cDNA synthesis used the entire amount of extracted RNA, and PCR amplification then used the entire amount of cDNA produced. Libraries were prepared in parallel using an identical number of PCR cycles. As for the original processing: With a requirement of at least two reads per UMI, MIGEC and MiXCR extracted about 52,000 +/- 9,100 unique UMI-labeled TRB cDNA molecules per library. Each library averaged approximately 40,000 +/- 10,000 functional in-frame TRB CDR3 nucleotide clonotypes without stop codons. After downsampling to 5000 UMI-labeled TRB molecules per sample, diversity metrics, including normalized Shannon-Wiener and Chao1, were computed in VDJtools. VDJtools was used to calculate clonotype-size-weighted physicochemical properties of the central five CDR3 residues, namely interaction energy, strength, volume and Kidera factor 4. Through TCRdb reprocessing, the reads give one entry per CDR3 protein sequence; DNA is omitted. TCRdb's processing, not the authors', yielded these V and J calls. This sample's table contains roughly 110,000 distinct CDR3 sequences. The leading ten clones occupy around 0.36% of the sample.

Each CD8+ T cell subset was flow-sorted in triplicate, and 300,000 cells per subset were placed directly into RLT lysis buffer. Naive CD8+ T cells were defined stringently as CD45RO-CCR7+CD27+CD95- to exclude memory contaminants. Using standard density gradient centrifugation, peripheral blood mononuclear cells were isolated from buffy coats. A FACSAria III was used to flow-sort naive CXCR3-negative and CXCR3-positive CD8+ T cells. Total RNA was extracted from sorted cells using an RNeasy Mini Kit. This TCR derives from a human donor in good health. Some clones in this sample may be carry-over from other donors' samples. The chain links TRBV28 with TRBJ2-2; as DNA is missing, the TRBD1 call by TCRdb cannot be tested. The material sequenced was naive CXCR3+ CD8+ T cells from blood. The cell subset or site tag for this specimen amounts to: CD45RO-CCR7+CD27+CD95- naive CD8+ T cells expressing CXCR3 (TNR3+). The CDR3 protein sequence reads: CASSLQGWTGELFF.